The next 24 T cell receptor beta chains were all read from a single sample in a study of a mutant IDH1 vaccine in newly diagnosed glioma. TCRdb's table, derived via immunoSEQ multiplex PCR, lists solely in-frame clones and lacks some. The sample lists roughly 60,000 clones; roughly 80% were seen once. No antigen has been identified for these receptors. Noted time point: week 11, during vaccination. With topical imiquimod, each dose of the vaccine consisted of 300 ug of mutant IDH1 20-mer peptide. The material was PBMCs, obtained from a glioma patient whose treatment included an IDH1 peptide vaccine. Receptors originate from a man aged 30 to 39 with glioma.

This chain uses TRBV29-1 with TRBJ2-7; D possibly matches TRBD1 or TRBD2 (5 bases each). Germline loops: CDR1 SQVTM, CDR2 ANQGSEA. The ends were cut back, 7 bases at V and 2 bases at J, with 15 bases in the middle. The CDR3 length is 13 residues. The CDR3 loop is CSGGELNPYEQYF. The CDR3 DNA reads as TGCAGCGGAGGGGAACTTAACCCCTACGAGCAGTACTTC.

The genes are TRBV5-6 and TRBJ1-2; 8 bases are a match to TRBD1. The CDR3 spans 15 residues. J gave up 7 bases and V 10 bases, and 18 bases lay outside the gene matches. Germline-derived CDR1 and CDR2 are SGHDT and YYEEEE. In nucleotides, the CDR3 is TGTGCCTCCCAAGGGCCGGGGGGACAGGTCCGTGGCTACACCTTC. Amino acids: CASQGPGGQVRGYTF. Complete variable domain (other parts from reference TRBV5-6 and TRBJ1-2): DAGVTQSPTHLIKTRGQQVTLRCSPKSGHDTVSWYQQALGQGPQFIFQYYEEEERQRGNFPDRFSGHQFPNYSSELNVNALLLGDSALYLCASQGPGGQVRGYTFGSGTRLTVV.

The V call is TRBV25-1, the J call TRBJ2-1, with 8 bases that match TRBD2. CDR1 is MGHDK and CDR2 is SYGVNS in the germline V gene. CDR3 length: 16 residues. V lost 3 bases to trimming and J lost 0 bases; unmatched junction nucleotides: 4. CDR3 sequence: CASSDRGGSSYNEQFF. In nucleotides, the CDR3 is TGTGCCAGCAGTGACCGCGGGGGGAGCTCCTACAATGAGCAGTTCTTC.

This chain uses TRBV18 with TRBJ2-1, with 10 positions matching TRBD1. J gave up 9 bases and V 5 bases, and 13 bases lay outside the gene matches. CDR1 is KGHSH, CDR2 LQKENI, per germline. This CDR3 has 16 amino acids. The CDR3 is CASSSDTGQGIIEQFF. The CDR3 nucleotides read TGTGCCAGCTCATCGGATACGGGACAGGGGATTATTGAGCAGTTCTTC.

This rearrangement joins TRBV5-1 to TRBJ2-2; the D gene is possibly TRBD1 (5 bases). This CDR3 is 19 amino acids long. Between the trimmed V and J ends, which lost 0 bases and 2 bases, there was a span of 20 bases. Per the germline V gene, CDR1 is SGHRS and CDR2 is YFSETQ. The CDR3 region is CASSLAIRKGQDNTGELFF. For the CDR3, the DNA is TGCGCCAGCAGCTTGGCCATTCGTAAGGGGCAGGACAACACCGGGGAGCTGTTTTTT.

This clone was detected a few times. This sequence joins TRBV5-4 and TRBJ1-1; 8 bases fit TRBD1. The CDR3 totals 14 residues. The V gene's germline CDR1 is SGHNT and CDR2 YYREEE (reference sequence). Trimming took 0 bases from V and 6 from J; bases not matched to a gene: 4. The CDR3 region has the DNA TGTGCCAGCAGCTTGGTTGGCAGGGGGCCTGAAGCTTTCTTT. Its protein product is CASSLVGRGPEAFF.

The chain employs TRBV28 and TRBJ1-1; unclear D gene. The V end was cut by 2 bases, the J end by 2 bases, with 12 bases between. Germline V gene lookup returns CDR1 MDHEN and CDR2 SYDVKM. The CDR3 has 15 residues. CDR3 amino acids: CASSLLRRKNTEAFF. The CDR3 nucleotides read TGTGCCAGCAGTTTACTTCGGCGGAAAAACACTGAAGCTTTCTTT.

The CDR3: CASSLVGGPYEQYF. The CDR3 DNA sequence: TGCGCCAGCAGCTTGGTTGGGGGGCCCTACGAGCAGTACTTC. This rearrangement joins TRBV5-1 to TRBJ2-7; D could derive from TRBD1 or TRBD2 (6 bases each). Germline V lookup: CDR1 SGHRS, CDR2 YFSETQ. V lost 0 bases and J lost 2, with 9 bases in between. This CDR3 spans 14 amino acids.

The chain combines TRBV5-1 with TRBJ2-1; D is unclear. Per germline, CDR1 SGHRS and CDR2 YFSETQ. Trimming stripped 0 bases from V and 1 base from J, with 14 bases between. This CDR3 is 17 amino acids long. CDR3 sequence: CASSLVLAGSSYNEQFF. Here the CDR3 DNA reads TGCGCCAGCAGCTTGGTCTTAGCTGGAAGTTCCTACAATGAGCAGTTCTTC.

The DNA for the CDR3 is TGTGCCAGCAGCTTAGCGGGACAGGACTCGCAGTACTTC. This gives the protein CASSLAGQDSQYF. The V gene is TRBV7-9, the J gene TRBJ2-7; TRBD1 matches 8 bases. There are 13 residues in the CDR3. Germline values: CDR1 SEHNR, CDR2 FQNEAQ (reference sequence). Trimming at V came to 0 bases and at J to 9 bases, leaving 4 bases not matched to a gene.

The chain links TRBV7-2 to TRBJ2-7, with D hard to call. The CDR3 totals 13 residues. Per the germline V gene, CDR1 is SGHTA and CDR2 is FQGNSA. V was shortened by 3 bases and J by 3 bases, with 9 bases between the two germline ends. This chain's CDR3 is CASSFLPYYEQYF. CDR3 bases: TGTGCCAGCAGCTTCCTTCCTTACTACGAGCAGTACTTC.

This rearrangement joins TRBV7-2 to TRBJ1-2; a possible D gene is TRBD1 (5 bases). V lost 5 bases and J 2 bases, leaving 12 bases between the germline ends. The length of the CDR3 is 14 residues. CDR1 SGHTA and CDR2 FQGNSA come from the germline V gene. The CDR3 loop is CASSPGRGNYGYTF. The CDR3 coding sequence is TGTGCCAGCAGCCCGGGGAGGGGCAACTATGGCTACACCTTC.

The chain has TRBV5-1 and TRBJ2-7; D unresolved. Trimming stripped 4 bases from V and 0 bases from J, with 11 bases between. The V gene's germline CDR1 is SGHRS and CDR2 YFSETQ. This CDR3 has 14 amino acids. The CDR3 region is CASSDPGASYEQYF. The CDR3 region has the DNA TGCGCCAGCAGCGACCCAGGCGCCTCCTACGAGCAGTACTTC.

The chain is built from TRBV18 and TRBJ2-7; D is uncertain. Trimming removed 1 base at V and 1 base at J, with 8 bases between. The CDR3 is 14 residues long. Germline V gene data show CDR1 as KGHSH and CDR2 as LQKENI. The CDR3 spells CASSPLEGSYEQYF. The DNA of the CDR3 is TGTGCCAGCTCACCACTAGAAGGGTCCTACGAGCAGTACTTC.

The rearrangement uses TRBV28 and TRBJ2-1; D gene unclear. Germline V lookup: CDR1 MDHEN, CDR2 SYDVKM. Trimming pared 2 bases from V and 3 bases from J, leaving 5 bases between. This CDR3 spans 13 amino acids. The CDR3: CASSLRRYNEQFF. In DNA form, the CDR3 reads TGTGCCAGCAGTTTACGCCGCTACAATGAGCAGTTCTTC.

This chain joins TRBV27 and TRBJ2-7; D remains ambiguous. With 5 bases removed from V and 0 bases from J, the gap between germline ends came to 11 bases. Germline V lookup: CDR1 MNHEY, CDR2 SMNVEV (reference sequence). This CDR3 is 14 amino acids long. CDR3: CASSLEPGSYEQYF. CDR3 DNA: TGTGCCAGCAGTCTCGAACCGGGCTCCTACGAGCAGTACTTC.

The V gene is TRBV29-1, the J gene TRBJ2-1; 7 nucleotides agree with TRBD1. The junction had 5 bases not matched to a gene; V was cut back by 0 bases and J by 3 bases. The CDR3 contains 15 residues. The germline gives CDR1 SQVTM, CDR2 ANQGSEA. The CDR3 DNA reads TGCAGCGTTGAAGATCGAGCAGGGGGCTACAATGAGCAGTTCTTC. This translates into CSVEDRAGGYNEQFF.

The V and J genes are TRBV2 and TRBJ2-3, with D possibly being TRBD2 (5 bases). V lost 2 bases, J lost 0 bases, and 9 bases lay in between. In germline, CDR1 is SNHLY, CDR2 FYNNEI. The CDR3 has 15 residues. Written as DNA, the CDR3 is TGTGCCAGCAGTGAAATTTGGACTAGCACAGATACGCAGTATTTT. It translates to CASSEIWTSTDTQYF. The whole variable domain, remainder taken from reference TRBV2 and TRBJ2-3, is EPEVTQTPSHQVTQMGQEVILRCVPISNHLYFYWYRQILGQKVEFLVSFYNNEISEKSEIFDDQFSVERPDGSNFTLKIRSTKLEDSAMYFCASSEIWTSTDTQYFGPGTRLTVL.

The chain employs TRBV14 and TRBJ2-1; 7 bases line up with TRBD2. Trimming removed 2 bases from V and 2 bases from J; junction bases left unmatched: 3. Germline V CDR1 and CDR2: SGHDN, FVKESK. This CDR3 has 15 residues. Here the CDR3 DNA reads TGTGCCAGCAGCCAAATAAGCGGGGCCTACAATGAGCAGTTCTTC. Translation gives CASSQISGAYNEQFF.

V usage is TRBV7-2 and J usage is TRBJ2-1, with 11 nucleotides matching TRBD2. This CDR3 region has 15 residues. The germline V gene encodes CDR1 SGHTA and CDR2 FQGNSA. Trimming took 3 bases from V and 6 from J; bases not matched to a gene: 4. The CDR3 loop reads CASSFSSGGFNEQFF. For the CDR3, the DNA is TGTGCCAGCAGCTTCTCTAGCGGGGGGTTCAATGAGCAGTTCTTC.

This sequence joins TRBV30 and TRBJ1-2; the match to TRBD1 covers 8 bases. CDR1 is GTSNPN and CDR2 is SVGIG in the germline V gene (reference sequence). The CDR3 is 12 amino acids. V was pared by 5 bases and J by 8 bases, with 7 bases of the junction left unmatched. The CDR3 nucleotides read TGTGCCTGGGCGGACAGGGCGGGAGGCTACACCTTC. It specifies CAWADRAGGYTF.

The chain has TRBV5-4 and TRBJ2-3; no definite D call. Trimming shortened V by 0 bases and J by 2 bases, and 16 bases separated the two germline ends. The CDR3 contains 17 residues. Looked up from germline, CDR1 is SGHNT and CDR2 is YYREEE (reference sequence). The CDR3 DNA follows: TGTGCCAGCAGCTTGGGGGCGTTATCGGCCCCCACAGATACGCAGTATTTT. Translated, it gives CASSLGALSAPTDTQYF.

This clone was recorded a few times. V gene TRBV2 combines with J gene TRBJ1-2; D may be TRBD1 (6 bases). Germline values: CDR1 SNHLY, CDR2 FYNNEI. V was cut by 7 bases and J by 4 bases, with 13 bases left in between. This CDR3 is built from 13 residues. Here the CDR3 DNA reads TGTGCCAGCACTGGGGGCGTTAGCTATGGCTACACCTTC. It encodes CASTGGVSYGYTF. Full variable domain (missing parts from reference TRBV2 and TRBJ1-2): EPEVTQTPSHQVTQMGQEVILRCVPISNHLYFYWYRQILGQKVEFLVSFYNNEISEKSEIFDDQFSVERPDGSNFTLKIRSTKLEDSAMYFCASTGGVSYGYTFGSGTRLTVV.

This clone was detected only a few times. The chain links TRBV19 to TRBJ1-5, with D unclear. Looked up from germline, CDR1 is LNHDA and CDR2 is SQIVND (reference sequence). The ends were cut back, 3 bases at V and 6 bases at J, with 6 bases in the middle. The CDR3 consists of 12 residues. The CDR3 here is CASSIAGQPQHF. The CDR3 DNA is TGTGCCAGTAGTATTGCAGGTCAGCCCCAGCATTTT.